Listed below are T cell receptor beta chains from one sample, sequenced in a study of long-term antiretroviral therapy in people with HIV. The protocol was immunoSEQ multiplex PCR, while the TCRdb copy is restricted to in-frame clones and leaves out a portion. The profile shows around 27,000 clones, roughly 82% of them singletons. Sequencing used unsorted PBMCs, obtained 1.1 years before starting antiretroviral therapy. These receptors were obtained from a woman in her 30s with HIV. Both conserved end residues are part of each CDR3. The order of the fields is clone size, V gene, J gene, CDR3 protein. Part of the rows lack a size; the others show once, few, many or a class for expanded clones.

>.|TRBV2|TRBJ2-1
CASRNPPLDEQFF
>once|TRBV29-1|TRBJ1-2
CSVDPQWTGNYGYTF
>.|TRBV7-9|TRBJ1-4
CASSLGGGNEKLFF
>once|TRBV6-1|TRBJ1-5
CASSELLRGNQPQHF
>once|TRBV4-2|TRBJ1-1
CASSQTQGSRFTEAFF
>.|TRBV5-1|TRBJ1-1
CASSLGATMNTEAFF
>.|TRBV12-5|TRBJ2-2
CASGLVPGAGELFF
>.|TRBV6-1|TRBJ2-3
CASSEAEDTQYF
>.|TRBV7-8|TRBJ2-1
CASSPLLTGQYNEQFF
>few|TRBV13|TRBJ1-4
CASSLRSGHEKLFF
>few|TRBV15|TRBJ1-1
CATSRASGTGVEAFF
>.|TRBV5-1|TRBJ2-7
CASSYTPSGGATTSYEQYF
>once|TRBV5-4|TRBJ2-7
CASSWDRGTYEQYF
>.|TRBV12-5|TRBJ1-3
CASGGQGNTIYF
>.|TRBV27|TRBJ2-1
CASSLRLGDTEQFF
>.|TRBV30|TRBJ1-4
CAWSVRQGGGEKLFF
>.|TRBV6-1|TRBJ1-1
CASSERPAGAFF
>.|TRBV9|TRBJ2-3
CASSVVEGADTQYF
>.|TRBV6-1|TRBJ1-1
CASSEVGHLNTEAFF
>.|TRBV28|TRBJ1-4
CASSLVGADEKLFF
>once|TRBV5-8|TRBJ2-7
CASSFEMGKRHRSYEQYF
>.|TRBV7-8|TRBJ1-2
CASSLGQLGTGRGYTF
>once|TRBV7-2|TRBJ2-5
CASSPWDRDRYQETQYF
>.|TRBV11-2|TRBJ2-3
CASSLLGTVDTQYF
>.|TRBV6-5|TRBJ2-1
CASSLGQGFNNEQFF
>.|TRBV6-5|TRBJ2-1
CASGLAGGQYNEQFF
>.|TRBV9|TRBJ1-2
CASSVGQGGGYTF
>few|TRBV18|TRBJ1-2
CASSPSTAHYGYTF
>few|TRBV9|TRBJ2-7
CASSVEATASYEQYF
>.|TRBV27|TRBJ1-5
CASSLRGTGTYSNQPQHF